This TCR beta chain derives from a study of shared clonotypes between healthy human individuals. Study-level results: Clonotypes which were not shared had lower generation probabilities than clonotypes that all four donors shared. It was the few donors that limited the genetic and exposure-history diversity represented.

The protocol was immunoSEQ multiplex PCR, while the TCRdb copy is restricted to in-frame clones and leaves out a portion. Here the sample spans around 1,000,000 clones, approximately 80% being singletons. The sample holds one count of this clone. As yet, its antigen is unknown. Other DNA variants within this sample encode the same CDR3. This TCR was sampled from a young man in good health. Some clones in this sample may be carry-over from other donors' samples. The sequencing sample was made of memory CD4+ T cells from PBMCs. As for subset: CD45RA-negative fraction.

The CDR3 here is CASSWGLAGTDTQYF. The CDR3 coding sequence is TGCGCCAGCAGCTGGGGACTAGCGGGCACAGATACGCAGTATTTT. The chain joins TRBV5-1 to TRBJ2-3; TRBD2 matches at 11 bases. The CDR3 sequence is 15 residues long. Germline V gives CDR1 SGHRS, CDR2 YFSETQ. J gave up 1 base and V 3 bases, and 1 base lay outside the gene matches. Based on the CDR3 plus reference TRBV5-1 and TRBJ2-3, the full variable domain is KAGVTQTPRYLIKTRGQQVTLSCSPISGHRSVSWYQQTPGQGLQFLFEYFSETQRNKGNFPGRFSGRQFSNSRSEMNVSTLELGDSALYLCASSWGLAGTDTQYFGPGTRLTVL.